The 30 T cell receptor beta chains presented below share a single source sample, sequenced in a study of CD8 T cells in Susac syndrome. Random hexamers were used to reverse transcribe 0.5 to 1 ug of RNA. Via MiXCR, TCRdb re-called the immunoSEQ multiplex PCR reads, giving one row per CDR3 protein. Among more than 150,000 distinct CDR3 sequences listed, about 94% were seen once. Sequencing used CD8+ T cells from PBMCs. Receptors were obtained from a human donor with multiple sclerosis.

This chain connects TRBV6-2 or TRBV6-3 to TRBJ1-2, with D uncertain. This CDR3 spans 14 amino acids. V was cut by 0 bases and J by 0 bases, with 5 bases left in between. The V gene's germline CDR1 is MNHEY and CDR2 SVGEGT. CDR3 coding DNA: TGTGCCAGCAGTTACTCTCCCCCTAACTATGGCTACACCTTC. As protein: CASSYSPPNYGYTF.

The gene calls are TRBV4-3 and TRBJ2-7, with D perhaps matching TRBD2 (6 bases). CDR3 length: 15 amino acids. Per the germline V gene, CDR1 is LGHNA and CDR2 is YSLEER. V lost 1 base and J lost 1, with 11 bases in between. The chain's CDR3 is CASSQGRGISYEQYF. The CDR3 DNA follows: TGCGCCAGCAGCCAAGGGAGGGGAATATCCTACGAGCAGTACTTC.

The CDR3, as DNA: TGTGCCAGCAGCGGACAGGTGACTATCTACGAGCAGTACTTC. Protein product: CASSGQVTIYEQYF. The chain recombines TRBV2 with TRBJ2-7; 7 bases are a match to TRBD1. J gave up 3 bases and V 6 bases, and 8 bases lay outside the gene matches. Per germline, CDR1 SNHLY and CDR2 FYNNEI. This CDR3 is 14 amino acids long.

As regards this clonotype: The junction departs from the called germline gene at one end, perhaps through a read error. This rearrangement joins TRBV28 to TRBJ2-7; weak D call: TRBD1 (6 bases). The CDR3 totals 12 residues. Germline values: CDR1 MDHEN, CDR2 SYDVKM. CDR3 nucleotides: TGTGCCAGCAGTTACGGGTGGCAGGGGAAGGACTTC. This gives the protein CASSYGWQGKDF. The full variable domain, in which reference TRBV28 and TRBJ2-7 provide the parts outside the CDR3, is DVKVTQSSRYLVKRTGEKVFLECVQDMDHENMFWYRQDPGLGLRLIYFSYDVKMKEKGDIPEGYSVSREKKERFSLILESASTNQTSMYLCASSYGWQGKDFGPGTRLTVT.

The genes are TRBV6-4 and TRBJ1-1, with D maybe TRBD1 (5 bases). The CDR3 is 13 residues long. In germline, CDR1 is MRHNA, CDR2 SNTAGT. V lost 2 bases and J 1 base, leaving 5 bases between the germline ends. CDR3 in DNA: TGTGCCAGCAGTGACGACAGGAACACTGAAGCTTTCTTT. It specifies CASSDDRNTEAFF.

The chain is built from TRBV12-3 or TRBV12-4 and TRBJ2-7, with D possibly TRBD2 on 6 matching bases. V was clipped by 3 bases and J by 7 bases, with 13 bases between them. The CDR3 totals 13 residues. The CDR3 DNA reads TGTGCCAGCAGTTTTCGGAGGGCCGGGGAGCAGTACTTC. It yields the protein CASSFRRAGEQYF.

This clonotype showed up just once. The chain links TRBV23-1 to TRBJ1-1, with D possibly being TRBD1 (5 bases). TRBV23-1 is filed as an ORF, its function uncertain. The CDR3 spans 14 residues. V was cut by 0 bases and J by 4 bases, with 9 bases left in between. The CDR3 nucleotides are TGCGCCAGCAGTCAATCGCGAGGGGTCACTGAAGCTTTCTTT. It yields the protein CASSQSRGVTEAFF.

The count of this clonotype is one. J is TRBJ2-7 and V is TRBV7-9, with TRBD1 identical over 8 bases. The CDR3 sequence is 15 residues long. With 6 bases clipped from V and 2 bases from J, the junction kept 9 bases outside the gene matches. CDR1 and CDR2 (germline): SEHNR, FQNEAQ (reference sequence). This chain's CDR3 is CASSYPGQAPYEQYF. For the CDR3, the DNA is TGTGCCAGCAGTTATCCGGGACAGGCCCCCTACGAGCAGTACTTC.

This chain uses TRBV5-1 with TRBJ2-1; unclear D gene. Trimming left V 6 bases short and J 3 bases short, with 10 bases between. This CDR3 is built from 13 residues. Germline assignment: CDR1 SGHRS and CDR2 YFSETQ. CDR3 in DNA: TGCGCCAGCAAGTTGGATCACTACAATGAGCAGTTCTTC. This encodes CASKLDHYNEQFF.

The chain links TRBV27 to TRBJ2-5; 10 bases align to TRBD2. V shed 6 bases and J 3 bases; nucleotides not matched to a gene: 4. This CDR3 is built from 14 residues. Germline-derived CDR1 and CDR2 are MNHEY and SMNVEV (reference sequence). The CDR3 protein is CASSLAGGEETQYF. DNA for the CDR3: TGTGCCAGCAGCTTAGCGGGGGGAGAAGAGACCCAGTACTTC.

This chain connects TRBV7-8 to TRBJ1-5; D unclear. The CDR3 runs 13 residues. Germline loops: CDR1 SGHVS, CDR2 FQNEAQ. Trimming stripped 0 bases from V and 3 bases from J, with 3 bases between. The CDR3 reads CASSLAPNQPQHF. CDR3 sequence (DNA): TGTGCCAGCAGCTTAGCCCCCAATCAGCCCCAGCATTTT. The complete variable domain, with remaining parts taken from reference TRBV7-8 and TRBJ1-5, reads GAGVSQSPRYKVAKRGQDVALRCDPISGHVSLFWYQQALGQGPEFLTYFQNEAQLDKSGLPSDRFFAERPEGSVSTLKIQRTQQEDSAVYLCASSLAPNQPQHFGDGTRLSIL.

The genes are TRBV20-1 and TRBJ2-6, with no clear D. V lost 3 bases and J 0 bases, leaving 12 bases between the germline ends. The CDR3 extends over 16 amino acids. Per the germline V gene, CDR1 is DFQATT and CDR2 is SNEGSKA (reference sequence). The CDR3 coding sequence is TGCAGTGCTAGTTCTGAGTCTAGCTCTGGGGCCAACGTCCTGACTTTC. Amino acids: CSASSESSSGANVLTF.

This chain uses TRBV3-1 with TRBJ2-1; D call uncertain. The V end lost 1 base, the J end lost 8 bases, and 9 bases lay between the germline ends. Germline-derived CDR1 and CDR2 are LGHDT and YNNKEL (reference sequence). This CDR3 has 13 amino acids. CDR3 in DNA: TGTGCCAGCAGCCAAGCAACCGGCGATGAGCAGTTCTTC. It is translated as CASSQATGDEQFF.

The gene calls are TRBV5-6 and TRBJ2-7; 7 nucleotides line up with TRBD1. This CDR3 contains 15 residues. Germline V CDR1 and CDR2: SGHDT, YYEEEE. V lost 4 bases to trimming and J lost 3 bases; unmatched junction nucleotides: 10. In nucleotides, the CDR3 is TGTGCCAGCAGCCCAGATTCGGGACAGAGCTACGAGCAGTACTTC. As protein: CASSPDSGQSYEQYF.

The chain is built from TRBV7-9 and TRBJ1-1; 8 positions agree with TRBD1. The CDR3 sequence is 14 residues long. Germline-derived CDR1 and CDR2 are SEHNR and FQNEAQ (reference sequence). V gave up 5 bases and J gave up 3 bases; unmatched junction bases: 5. The CDR3 sequence is CASSTGGGYTEAFF. For the CDR3, the DNA is TGTGCCAGCAGCACAGGGGGAGGCTACACTGAAGCTTTCTTT.

The chain uses TRBV7-6 and TRBJ1-5, with 10 bases fitting TRBD1. The V gene end was trimmed by 5 bases and the J gene end by 5 bases; junction bases not matched to a gene: 12. From germline, CDR1 is SGHVS and CDR2 FNYEAQ. The CDR3 contains 17 residues. The CDR3 reads CASSMSFDRGPHQPQHF. DNA for the CDR3: TGTGCCAGCAGCATGAGCTTCGACAGGGGGCCTCATCAGCCCCAGCATTTT.

The rearrangement uses TRBV28 and TRBJ1-5; D gene uncertain. CDR3 length: 11 amino acids. Trimming stripped 6 bases from V and 9 bases from J, with 9 bases between. Germline CDR1 is MDHEN and CDR2 is SYDVKM. Here the CDR3 reads CASSQVGPQHF. The CDR3 bases are TGTGCCAGCAGCCAAGTTGGGCCCCAGCATTTT.

This rearrangement joins TRBV7-2 to TRBJ2-1; no clear D gene. Trimming removed 4 bases from V and 0 bases from J, with 7 bases in between. Germline assignment: CDR1 SGHTA and CDR2 FQGNSA. There are 14 residues in the CDR3. CDR3 sequence reads: CASSSTDSYNEQFF. For the CDR3, the DNA is TGTGCCAGCAGCTCGACGGACTCCTACAATGAGCAGTTCTTC.

A single count supports this clonotype. The rearrangement joins TRBV27 to TRBJ2-1, with D unresolved. This CDR3 has 16 residues. Germline V gene lookup returns CDR1 MNHEY and CDR2 SMNVEV (reference sequence). V dropped 2 bases and J dropped 4 bases, with 15 bases sitting between them. CDR3 protein: CASSLVWAQMYNEQFF. CDR3 coding DNA: TGTGCCAGCAGTTTAGTATGGGCCCAAATGTACAATGAGCAGTTCTTC.

The CDR3 nucleotides read TGTGCCTGGAGTGTAAGGGACACTAAATATCAGCCCCAGCATTTT. It yields the protein CAWSVRDTKYQPQHF. V is TRBV30 and J is TRBJ1-5; perhaps TRBD1 as D (6 bases). CDR1 is GTSNPN and CDR2 is SVGIG in the germline V gene (reference sequence). The V and J ends lost 0 bases and 5 bases respectively, with 14 bases between them. The CDR3 totals 15 residues.

This clonotype was seen a single time. V is TRBV15 and J is TRBJ1-1; D gene ambiguous. The V and J ends lost 0 bases and 5 bases respectively, with 10 bases between them. The CDR3 totals 14 residues. Germline V gene data show CDR1 as LNHNV and CDR2 as YYDKDF (reference sequence). Here the CDR3 reads CATSRDLSVTEAFF. CDR3 DNA sequence: TGTGCCACCAGCAGAGACTTGAGCGTAACTGAAGCTTTCTTT.

This clonotype has only a few counts. The chain recombines TRBV30 with TRBJ1-2; 9 positions match TRBD1. Germline lookup yields CDR1 GTSNPN and CDR2 SVGIG (reference sequence). The CDR3 is made up of 13 amino acids. J lost 4 bases, V lost 6 bases, and 6 bases had no gene match. CDR3 protein: CACFLTGGYGYTF. CDR3 bases: TGTGCCTGTTTTTTGACAGGGGGCTATGGCTACACCTTC. The whole variable domain, filled in from reference TRBV30 and TRBJ1-2, reads SQTIHQWPATLVQPVGSPLSLECTVEGTSNPNLYWYRQAAGRGLQLLFYSVGIGQISSEVPQNLSASRPQDRQFILSSKKLLLSDSGFYLCACFLTGGYGYTFGSGTRLTVV.

V usage is TRBV12-3 or TRBV12-4 and J usage is TRBJ2-2; unclear D gene. The V and J ends lost 4 bases and 7 bases respectively, with 10 bases between them. The CDR3 covers 13 residues. The CDR3 DNA follows: TGTGCCAGCAGTTGGGCCCTGGGCGGGGAGCTGTTTTTT. Protein sequence: CASSWALGGELFF.

V gene TRBV7-2 combines with J gene TRBJ2-5; a possible D gene is TRBD1 (7 bases). CDR3 length: 16 residues. Germline CDR1 and CDR2: SGHTA and FQGNSA. V was pared by 1 base and J by 4 bases, with 16 bases between. CDR3 residues: CASSLGRGRRLETQYF. In nucleotides, the CDR3 is TGTGCCAGCAGCTTAGGGAGGGGGCGCAGGTTAGAGACCCAGTACTTC.

The chain couples TRBV12-5 to TRBJ2-7, with D unresolved. Trimming removed 2 bases from V and 5 bases from J, with 7 bases in between. Looked up from germline, CDR1 is LGHNT and CDR2 is FRNRAP. The CDR3 covers 12 residues. The CDR3 sequence: CASGLKKDEQYF. The CDR3 nucleotides read TGTGCTAGTGGTTTGAAGAAGGACGAGCAGTACTTC.

This CDR3 reads CASSSYPRDTQYF. CDR3 coding DNA: TGTGCCAGCAGTTCCTACCCCCGAGATACGCAGTATTTT. This rearrangement joins TRBV27 to TRBJ2-3; D not certain. CDR1 is MNHEY and CDR2 is SMNVEV in the germline V gene (reference sequence). V was cut by 4 bases and J by 5 bases, with 10 bases left in between. The CDR3 loop spans 13 amino acids.

The V gene is TRBV5-1, the J gene TRBJ1-2, with D hard to call. V lost 0 bases and J lost 6, with 6 bases in between. Germline assignment: CDR1 SGHRS and CDR2 YFSETQ. This CDR3 has 12 amino acids. CDR3 residues: CASSLGGHGYTF. The CDR3 nucleotides read TGCGCCAGCAGCTTGGGTGGGCATGGCTACACCTTC.

The chain recombines TRBV5-4 with TRBJ2-7; 8 nucleotides align to TRBD2. Germline values: CDR1 SGHNT, CDR2 YYREEE (reference sequence). The CDR3 has 17 residues. Trimming removed 4 bases from V and 3 bases from J; junction bases left unmatched: 15. The CDR3 sequence: CASSQRWGAGANYEQYF. For the CDR3, the DNA is TGTGCCAGCAGCCAGCGGTGGGGAGCGGGGGCTAACTACGAGCAGTACTTC.

The chain combines TRBV19 with TRBJ1-1; tentatively, D is TRBD1 (6 bases). The V gene lost 8 bases and the J gene lost 3 bases, with 19 bases spanning the gap. Germline V gene sequence: CDR1 LNHDA, CDR2 SQIVND (reference sequence). The CDR3 consists of 15 residues. CDR3 amino acids: CASARGTFTYTEAFF. As DNA, the CDR3 is TGTGCCAGTGCCAGGGGCACCTTTACTTACACTGAAGCTTTCTTT.

J is TRBJ1-5 and V is TRBV15, with TRBD1 as a possible D gene (5 bases). This CDR3 comprises 13 residues. Trimming cost V 6 bases and J 11 bases, with 17 bases left between them. The V gene's germline CDR1 is LNHNV and CDR2 YYDKDF (reference sequence). DNA of the CDR3: TGTGCCACCAGTCTGGGACGGGCCTGGGCCCAGCATTTT. Translated: CATSLGRAWAQHF.